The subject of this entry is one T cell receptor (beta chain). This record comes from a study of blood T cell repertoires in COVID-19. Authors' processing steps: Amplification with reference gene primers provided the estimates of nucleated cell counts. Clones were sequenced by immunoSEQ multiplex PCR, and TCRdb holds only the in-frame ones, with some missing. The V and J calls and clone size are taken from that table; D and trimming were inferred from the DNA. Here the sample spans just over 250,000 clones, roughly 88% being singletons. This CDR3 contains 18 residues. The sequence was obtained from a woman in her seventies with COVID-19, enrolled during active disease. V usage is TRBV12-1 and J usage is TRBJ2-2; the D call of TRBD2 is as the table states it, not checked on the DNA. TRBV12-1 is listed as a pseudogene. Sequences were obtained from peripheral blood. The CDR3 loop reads CASSFASSGSTNTGELFF. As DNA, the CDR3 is TGTGCCAGCAGCTTTGCGTCTAGCGGGAGCACCAACACCGGGGAGCTGTTTTTT.